The clone carrying this T cell receptor (beta chain) has only a few counts. The CDR3 totals 17 residues. V shed 8 bases and J 0 bases; nucleotides not matched to a gene: 8. CDR1 and CDR2 from the germline V gene are LGHDT and YNNKEL (reference sequence). Participant ages covered about 18 to 89 years across 25 or so US areas. The data originate from a study of blood T cell repertoires in COVID-19. Study-wide context: The origin of the acute and convalescent COVID-19 samples was the United States, Italy and Spain.

Only in-frame clones appear in the TCRdb table, and some are missing; sequencing was by immunoSEQ multiplex PCR. The sample carries more than 150,000 clones, under 90% recorded once. V usage is TRBV3-1 (or the pseudogene TRBV3-2) and J usage is TRBJ2-2; TRBD2 agrees at 11 bases. The sequenced sample consisted of PBMCs or T cells enriched from blood (not recorded which). This TCR derives from a woman in her fifties or sixties who had recovered from COVID-19. The CDR3 DNA follows: TGTGCCAGCCAGACTAGCGGGAAATACGCGAACACCGGGGAGCTGTTTTTT. Translation: CASQTSGKYANTGELFF.